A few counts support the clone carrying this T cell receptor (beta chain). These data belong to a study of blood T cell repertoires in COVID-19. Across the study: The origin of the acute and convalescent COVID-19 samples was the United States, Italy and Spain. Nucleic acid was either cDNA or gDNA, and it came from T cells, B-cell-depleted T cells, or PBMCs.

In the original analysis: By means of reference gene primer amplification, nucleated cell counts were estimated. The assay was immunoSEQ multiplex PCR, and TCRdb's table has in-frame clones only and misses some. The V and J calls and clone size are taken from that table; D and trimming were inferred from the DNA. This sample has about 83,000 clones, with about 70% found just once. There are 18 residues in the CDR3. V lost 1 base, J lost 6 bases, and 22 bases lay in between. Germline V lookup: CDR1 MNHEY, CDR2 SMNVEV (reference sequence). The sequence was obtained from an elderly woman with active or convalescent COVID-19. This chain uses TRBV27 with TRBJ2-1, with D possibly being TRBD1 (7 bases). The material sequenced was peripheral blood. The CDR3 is CASSLFARPGQGGNEQFF. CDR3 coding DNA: TGTGCCAGCAGTTTATTTGCCAGGCCGGGGCAGGGGGGCAATGAGCAGTTCTTC.